This TCR beta chain was obtained from a study of beta chain features in type 1 diabetes. For the study at large: No patient-donor differences in age, gender, total cells or subset yield. Study-level points and caveats: The question of HLA type influencing TCRB rearrangement was one that remained unresolved here. For Type 1 diabetes patients, all four CD4+ subsets carried TCRB CDR3s that were moderately but significantly shorter.

Of note for this clone: Its antigen is still unknown.

Post-sort purity exceeded 95% for all sorted populations. Expressed TCRB transcripts were sequenced because the entire RNA isolate underwent reverse transcription. The average read count of naive, central memory and regulatory T cell samples was approximately 3.5 million. Clones were read by immunoSEQ multiplex PCR, and TCRdb kept only the in-frame ones, dropping some. The sample contains approximately 730,000 clones, 13% of which appear only once. The germline gives CDR1 KGHSH, CDR2 LQKENI. The V end lost 6 bases, the J end lost 6 bases, and 11 bases lay between the germline ends. The CDR3 has 13 amino acids.

This sequence was found in a man aged 18 to 35 with type 1 diabetes. The chain recombines TRBV18 with TRBJ2-2; unclear D gene. The sample comprised naive CD4+ T cells from blood. The chain's CDR3 is CASSLLASGELFF. The CDR3 nucleotides are TGTGCCAGCTCGCTGTTGGCGTCCGGGGAGCTGTTTTTT.